This T cell receptor (beta chain) comes out of a study of blood T cells in healthy people across ages. The table lists this clonotype with many counts. Per the germline V gene, CDR1 is SQVTM and CDR2 is ANQGSEA. Trimming took off 1 base at V and 4 bases at J, with 7 bases between the two ends. The CDR3 length is 12 residues. Primers used in a second PCR of about 6 to 11 cycles were a sample-barcoded 5' primer and a J-beta primer mix. TCRdb called the 5' RACE reads again in MiXCR, with one record for every CDR3 protein. The table includes over 700,000 distinct CDR3 sequences, 20% to 30% detected once. A further study also used this sample, focusing on T cells of mothers and their children.

Sequenced sample: blood. This sequence was found in a boy between 10 and 17 years old in good health. The V and J genes are TRBV29-1 and TRBJ2-5; D possibly corresponds to TRBD2 (5 bases). The CDR3 coding sequence is TGCAGCGTTGAAGGTCGGGGAGAGACCCAGTACTTC. Translating it yields CSVEGRGETQYF.